Many counts were recorded for the clone carrying this TCR beta chain. The antigen is not known. The entry originates in a study of T cell repertoires in cytomegalovirus infection. Study-level background: It can be stated that public TCR beta signatures indicated CMV infection as well as a matching HLA type. Study-wide points: Frequencies of public TCR beta families were cumulated, and this identified carriers of CMV plus the relevant HLA.

MiXCR, applied by TCRdb to the reads, yields one record per CDR3 protein. Altogether 100,000 to 150,000 distinct CDR3 sequences are present, approximately 9.2% being singletons, with the ten largest covering roughly a tenth. The CDR3 loop spans 14 amino acids. Deletions cut 5 bases from V and 8 bases from J, with 15 bases between. The sequenced sample consisted of PBMCs. The rearrangement uses TRBV12-3 or TRBV12-4 and TRBJ1-4, with D unresolved. The TCR originated in a human donor in good health (CMV status not recorded). Some clones in this sample may be carry-over from other donors' samples. CDR3 nucleotide sequence: TGTGCCAGCAGTACCGCCGGAGCCCTCGAAAAACTGTTTTTT. As protein: CASSTAGALEKLFF.